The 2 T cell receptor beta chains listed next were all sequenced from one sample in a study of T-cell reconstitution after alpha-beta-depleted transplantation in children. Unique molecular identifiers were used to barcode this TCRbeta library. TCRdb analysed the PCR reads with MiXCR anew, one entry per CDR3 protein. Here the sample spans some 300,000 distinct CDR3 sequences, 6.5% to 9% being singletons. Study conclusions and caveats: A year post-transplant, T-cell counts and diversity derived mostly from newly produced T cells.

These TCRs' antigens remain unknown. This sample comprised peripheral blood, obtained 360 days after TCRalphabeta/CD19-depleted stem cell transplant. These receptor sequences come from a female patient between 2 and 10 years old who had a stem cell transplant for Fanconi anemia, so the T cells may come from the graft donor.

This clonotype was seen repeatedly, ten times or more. The CDR3 here is CSVERGTGGFDGYTF. The CDR3 DNA sequence: TGCAGCGTTGAACGGGGGACAGGGGGCTTTGATGGCTACACCTTC. The chain couples TRBV29-1 to TRBJ1-2; TRBD1 agrees at 12 bases. Germline V gene data show CDR1 as SQVTM and CDR2 as ANQGSEA. This CDR3 region has 15 residues. V was pared by 2 bases and J by 6 bases, with 7 bases of the junction left unmatched. The variable domain in full, with the rest retrieved from reference TRBV29-1 and TRBJ1-2, is SAVISQKPSRDICQRGTSLTIQCQVDSQVTMMFWYRQQPGQSLTLIATANQGSEATYESGFVIDKFPISRPNLTFSTLTVSNMSPEDSSIYLCSVERGTGGFDGYTFGSGTRLTVV.

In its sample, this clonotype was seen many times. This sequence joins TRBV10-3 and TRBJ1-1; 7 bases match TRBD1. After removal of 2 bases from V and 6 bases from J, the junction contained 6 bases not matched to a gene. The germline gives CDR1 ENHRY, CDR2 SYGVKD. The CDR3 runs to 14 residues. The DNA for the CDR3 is TGTGCCATCAGTGAGGGGCTCGGGACAGCTGAAGCTTTCTTT. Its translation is CAISEGLGTAEAFF.